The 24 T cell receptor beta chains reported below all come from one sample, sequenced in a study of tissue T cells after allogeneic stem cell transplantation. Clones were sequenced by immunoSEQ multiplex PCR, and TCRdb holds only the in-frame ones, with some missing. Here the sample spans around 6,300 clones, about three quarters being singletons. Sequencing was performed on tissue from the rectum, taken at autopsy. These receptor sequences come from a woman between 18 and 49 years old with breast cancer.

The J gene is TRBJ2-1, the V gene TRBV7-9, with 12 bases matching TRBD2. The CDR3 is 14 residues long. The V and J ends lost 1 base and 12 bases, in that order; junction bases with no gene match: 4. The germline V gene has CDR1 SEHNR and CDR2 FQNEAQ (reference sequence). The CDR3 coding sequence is TGTGCCAGCAGCTTAGATCTAGCGGGAGGGGGGCAGTTCTTC. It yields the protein CASSLDLAGGGQFF. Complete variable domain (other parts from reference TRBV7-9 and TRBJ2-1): DTGVSQNPRHKITKRGQNVTFRCDPISEHNRLYWYRQTLGQGPEFLTYFQNEAQLEKSRLLSDRFSAERPKGSFSTLEIQRTEQGDSAMYLCASSLDLAGGGQFFGPGTRLTVL.

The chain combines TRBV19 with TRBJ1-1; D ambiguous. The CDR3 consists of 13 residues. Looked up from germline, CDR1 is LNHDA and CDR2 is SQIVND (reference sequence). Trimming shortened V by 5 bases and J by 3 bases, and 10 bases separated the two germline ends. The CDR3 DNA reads TGTGCCAGTAGTGAGGGTCCGTACACTGAAGCTTTCTTT. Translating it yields CASSEGPYTEAFF. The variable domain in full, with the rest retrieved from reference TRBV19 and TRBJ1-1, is DGGITQSPKYLFRKEGQNVTLSCEQNLNHDAMYWYRQDPGQGLRLIYYSQIVNDFQKGDIAEGYSVSREKKESFPLTVTSAQKNPTAFYLCASSEGPYTEAFFGQGTRLTVV.

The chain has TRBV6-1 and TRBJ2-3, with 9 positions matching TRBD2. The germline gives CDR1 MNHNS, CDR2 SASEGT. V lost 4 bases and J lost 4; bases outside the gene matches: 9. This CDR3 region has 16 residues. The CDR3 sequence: CASSVFAGGSADTQYF. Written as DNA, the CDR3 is TGTGCCAGCAGTGTTTTCGCGGGAGGGAGCGCAGATACGCAGTATTTT.

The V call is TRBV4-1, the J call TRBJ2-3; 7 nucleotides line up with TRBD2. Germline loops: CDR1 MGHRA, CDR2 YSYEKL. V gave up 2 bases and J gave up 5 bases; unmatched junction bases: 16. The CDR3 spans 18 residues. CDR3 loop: CASSQLGGREGWEDTQYF. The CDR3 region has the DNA TGCGCCAGCAGCCAATTGGGCGGGAGAGAAGGGTGGGAAGATACGCAGTATTTT.

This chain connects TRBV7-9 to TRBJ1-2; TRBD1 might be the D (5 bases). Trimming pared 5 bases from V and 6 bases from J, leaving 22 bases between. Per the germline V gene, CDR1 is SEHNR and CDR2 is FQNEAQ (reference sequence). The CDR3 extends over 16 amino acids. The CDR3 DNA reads TGTGCCAGCAGCCAATCTGGTAGGGGCCAGGAGGATGGCTACACCTTC. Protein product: CASSQSGRGQEDGYTF.

The CDR3 region is CASSSGGAGDTQYF. The CDR3 DNA follows: TGCGCCAGCAGCTCTGGGGGGGCCGGAGATACGCAGTATTTT. The V call is TRBV5-1, the J call TRBJ2-3, with a tentative D call TRBD2 (7 bases). The V end lost 3 bases, the J end lost 5 bases, and 13 bases lay between the germline ends. The CDR3 contains 14 residues. Per germline, CDR1 SGHRS and CDR2 YFSETQ.

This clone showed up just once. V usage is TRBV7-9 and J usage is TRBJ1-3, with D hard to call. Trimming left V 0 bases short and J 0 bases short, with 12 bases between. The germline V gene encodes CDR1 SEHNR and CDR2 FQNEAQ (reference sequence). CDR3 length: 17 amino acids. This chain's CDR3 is CASSLASQADSGNTIYF. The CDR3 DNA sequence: TGTGCCAGCAGCTTAGCCTCTCAGGCCGACTCTGGAAACACCATATATTTT.

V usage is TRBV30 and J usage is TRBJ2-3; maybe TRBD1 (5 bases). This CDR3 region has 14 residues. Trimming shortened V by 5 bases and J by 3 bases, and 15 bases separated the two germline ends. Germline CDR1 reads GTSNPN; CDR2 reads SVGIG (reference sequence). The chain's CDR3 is CAWAQGASTDTQYF. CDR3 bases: TGTGCCTGGGCCCAGGGTGCTTCAACAGATACGCAGTATTTT.

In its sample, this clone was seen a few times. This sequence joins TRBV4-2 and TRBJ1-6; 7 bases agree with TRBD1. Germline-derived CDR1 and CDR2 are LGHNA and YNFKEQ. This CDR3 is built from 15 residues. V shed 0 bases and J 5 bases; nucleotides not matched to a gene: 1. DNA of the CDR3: TGTGCCAGCAGCCAAGAGCAGGGGGATAATTCACCCCTCCACTTT. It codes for CASSQEQGDNSPLHF.

CDR3 protein: CASSFRDRPEKLFF. The CDR3 nucleotides are TGTGCCAGCAGCTTCCGGGACAGGCCAGAAAAACTGTTTTTT. The chain has TRBV5-5 and TRBJ1-4; 8 nucleotides agree with TRBD1. Germline CDR1 and CDR2: SGHKS and YYEKEE (reference sequence). CDR3 length: 14 residues. With V trimmed by 2 bases and J by 8 bases, 5 bases remained unmatched.

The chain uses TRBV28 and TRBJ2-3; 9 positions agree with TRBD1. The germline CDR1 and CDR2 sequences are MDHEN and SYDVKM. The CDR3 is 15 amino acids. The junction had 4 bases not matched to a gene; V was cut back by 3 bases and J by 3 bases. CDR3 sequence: CASSFETGGTDTQYF. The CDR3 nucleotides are TGTGCCAGCAGTTTTGAGACAGGGGGAACAGATACGCAGTATTTT.

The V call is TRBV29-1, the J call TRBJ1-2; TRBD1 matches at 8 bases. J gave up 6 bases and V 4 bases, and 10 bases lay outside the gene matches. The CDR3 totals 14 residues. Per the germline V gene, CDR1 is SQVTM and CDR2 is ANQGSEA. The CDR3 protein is CSVAPDRDEHGYTF. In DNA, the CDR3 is TGCAGCGTTGCGCCGGACAGGGATGAACATGGCTACACCTTC.

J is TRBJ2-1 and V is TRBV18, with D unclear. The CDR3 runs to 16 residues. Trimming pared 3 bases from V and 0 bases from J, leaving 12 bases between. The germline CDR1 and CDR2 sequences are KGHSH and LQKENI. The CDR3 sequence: CASSPLAERSYNEQFF. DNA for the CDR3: TGTGCCAGCTCACCGTTGGCAGAACGCTCCTACAATGAGCAGTTCTTC.

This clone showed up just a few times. Here the CDR3 DNA reads TGTGCCAGCAGTCCGAGTAATAAGGGGTACACTGAAGCTTTCTTT. Residues: CASSPSNKGYTEAFF. V and J are TRBV6-6 and TRBJ1-1; a weak D match, TRBD1 (5 bases). V was pared by 5 bases and J by 3 bases, with 16 bases between. There are 15 residues in the CDR3. Germline loops: CDR1 MNHNY, CDR2 SVGAGI (reference sequence).

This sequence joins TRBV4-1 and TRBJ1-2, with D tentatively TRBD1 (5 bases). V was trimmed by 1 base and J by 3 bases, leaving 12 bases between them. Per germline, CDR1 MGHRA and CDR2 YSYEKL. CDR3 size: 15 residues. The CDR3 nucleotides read TGCGCCAGCAGCCAAGTTAGCCGGGGGGACTATGGCTACACCTTC. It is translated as CASSQVSRGDYGYTF.

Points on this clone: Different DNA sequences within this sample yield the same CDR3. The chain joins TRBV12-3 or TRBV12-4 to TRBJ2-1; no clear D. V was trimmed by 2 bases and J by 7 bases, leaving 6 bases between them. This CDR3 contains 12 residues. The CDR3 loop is CASSLRPNEQFF. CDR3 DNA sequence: TGTGCCAGCAGTTTAAGGCCTAATGAGCAGTTCTTC.

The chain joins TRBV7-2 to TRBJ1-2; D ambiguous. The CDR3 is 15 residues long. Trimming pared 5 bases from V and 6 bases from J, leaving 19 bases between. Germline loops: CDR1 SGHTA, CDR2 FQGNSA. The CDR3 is CASSPTYRSVDGYTF. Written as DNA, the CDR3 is TGTGCCAGCAGCCCAACCTATCGGTCTGTCGATGGCTACACCTTC. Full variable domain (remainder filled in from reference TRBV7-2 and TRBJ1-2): GAGVSQSPSNKVTEKGKDVELRCDPISGHTALYWYRQSLGQGLEFLIYFQGNSAPDKSGLPSDRFSAERTGGSVSTLTIQRTQQEDSAVYLCASSPTYRSVDGYTFGSGTRLTVV.

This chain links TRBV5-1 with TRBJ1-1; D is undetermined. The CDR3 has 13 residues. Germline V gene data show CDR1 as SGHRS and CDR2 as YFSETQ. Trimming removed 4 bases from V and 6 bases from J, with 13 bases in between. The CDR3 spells CASSLGLRAEAFF. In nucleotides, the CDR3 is TGCGCCAGCAGCCTAGGGCTGAGAGCTGAAGCTTTCTTT.

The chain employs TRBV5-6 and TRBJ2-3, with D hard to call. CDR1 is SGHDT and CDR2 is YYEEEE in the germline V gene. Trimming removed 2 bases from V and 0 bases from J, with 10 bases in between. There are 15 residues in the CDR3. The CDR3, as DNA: TGTGCCAGCAGCTTATTCGAATTAAGCACAGATACGCAGTATTTT. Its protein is CASSLFELSTDTQYF.

As DNA, the CDR3 is TGTGCCAGCAGCCTGCGACAGGCTGACACCGGGGAGCTGTTTTTT. It codes for CASSLRQADTGELFF. This sequence joins TRBV14 and TRBJ2-2; possibly TRBD1 for D (6 bases). Germline V gene sequence: CDR1 SGHDN, CDR2 FVKESK. CDR3 length: 15 amino acids. V lost 4 bases, J lost 3 bases, and 12 bases lay in between.

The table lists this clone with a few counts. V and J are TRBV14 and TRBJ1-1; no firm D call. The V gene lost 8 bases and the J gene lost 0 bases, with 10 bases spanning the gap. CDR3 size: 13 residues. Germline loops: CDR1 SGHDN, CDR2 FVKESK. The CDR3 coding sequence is TGTGCCAGCGAACTAGACATGAACACTGAAGCTTTCTTT. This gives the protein CASELDMNTEAFF.

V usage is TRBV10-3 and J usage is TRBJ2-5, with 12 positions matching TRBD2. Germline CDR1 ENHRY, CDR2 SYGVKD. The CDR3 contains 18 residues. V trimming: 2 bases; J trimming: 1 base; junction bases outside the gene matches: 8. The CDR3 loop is CAISEELAGGGSQETQYF. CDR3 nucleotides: TGTGCCATCAGTGAGGAGCTAGCGGGAGGGGGGAGCCAAGAGACCCAGTACTTC.

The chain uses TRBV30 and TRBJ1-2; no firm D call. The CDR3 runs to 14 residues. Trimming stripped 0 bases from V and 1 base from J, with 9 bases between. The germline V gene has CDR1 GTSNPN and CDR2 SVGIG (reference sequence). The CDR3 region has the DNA TGTGCCTGGAGTGTGGGCAGATATAACTATGGCTACACCTTC. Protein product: CAWSVGRYNYGYTF.

In DNA form, the CDR3 reads TGTGCCAGCAGCTCCCAGTCTAATGAGCAGTTCTTC. It is translated as CASSSQSNEQFF. V usage is TRBV11-3 and J usage is TRBJ2-1; D not certain. V lost 4 bases, J lost 7 bases, and 8 bases lay in between. CDR1 and CDR2 from the germline V gene are SGHNT and YENEEA. This CDR3 is 12 amino acids long.